This T cell receptor (beta chain) derives from a study of post-analysis software for immune sequencing data. Notes on the study in general: About five TRBV segments appeared more often in patients than in controls, and TRBV5-6, TRBV5-1 and TRBV20-1 were among these.

V lost 3 bases, J lost 3 bases, and 12 bases lay in between. The CDR3 has 15 amino acids. Germline CDR1 SEHNR, CDR2 FQNEAQ (reference sequence). Included in the TCR beta cDNA libraries were unique molecular identifiers. TCRdb re-derived calls from the PCR reads in MiXCR, one entry per CDR3 protein. The top ten clones hold 10% to 15% of a sample with approximately 360,000 distinct CDR3 sequences, roughly 30% of them seen once. As for this clonotype: What it binds is unknown.

The receptor comes from a girl under 18 with multiple sclerosis. The rearrangement uses TRBV7-9 and TRBJ2-4; D ambiguous. Sequencing was done on a sample of blood. The CDR3 coding sequence is TGTGCCAGCAGCTTTACAGCGACGGGCAAAAACATTCAGTACTTC. Translating it yields CASSFTATGKNIQYF.